What follows is one T cell receptor (beta chain) and its context. Treatment given: some 20 received Ad26.COV2.S at low or high dose, single or two shots; about five received placebo; per-sample allocation not given. Repertoires come from day 63 after the first vaccine or placebo injection. The protocol was immunoSEQ multiplex PCR, while the TCRdb copy is restricted to in-frame clones and leaves out a portion. Of a few hundred thousand clones listed, about four fifths are singletons. The data belong to a study of Ad26.COV2.S vaccination and SARS-CoV-2 variants. Background on the study: The trial was COV1001 and the donor's arm was Ad26.COV2.S.

This TCR was sampled from a person between 18 and 65 years old who received the Ad26.COV2.S COVID-19 vaccine or a placebo. Sequenced here: peripheral blood, sampled in a trial of Ad26.COV2.S vaccine versus placebo.

CDR3 amino acids: CASSYGGASLSETQYF. The CDR3 coding sequence is TGTGCCAGCAGTTACGGTGGGGCCTCCCTATCGGAGACCCAGTACTTC. This sequence joins TRBV6-2 or TRBV6-3 and TRBJ2-5, with D possibly being TRBD1 (5 bases). The CDR3 spans 16 residues. Germline CDR1 MNHEY, CDR2 SVGEGT. V shed 2 bases and J shed 5 bases, with 18 bases lying between them.